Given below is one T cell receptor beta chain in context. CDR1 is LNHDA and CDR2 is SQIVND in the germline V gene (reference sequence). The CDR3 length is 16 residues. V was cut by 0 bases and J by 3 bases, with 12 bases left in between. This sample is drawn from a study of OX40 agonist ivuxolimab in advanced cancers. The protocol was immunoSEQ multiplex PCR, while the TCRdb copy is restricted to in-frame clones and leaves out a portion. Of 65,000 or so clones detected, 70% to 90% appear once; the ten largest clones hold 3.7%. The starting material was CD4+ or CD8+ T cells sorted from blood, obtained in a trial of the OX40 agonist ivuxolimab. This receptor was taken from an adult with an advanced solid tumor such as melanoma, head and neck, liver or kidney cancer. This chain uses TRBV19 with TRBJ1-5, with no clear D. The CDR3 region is CASSIDRDGHNQPQHF. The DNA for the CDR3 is TGTGCCAGTAGTATAGACCGTGACGGTCACAATCAGCCCCAGCATTTT.